A single sample gave rise to the 7 T cell receptor beta chains below, sequenced in a study of cytomegalovirus exposure and HLA in healthy donors. Amplification used 60 Vbeta primers and 13 Jbeta primers. Clones were read by immunoSEQ multiplex PCR, and TCRdb kept only the in-frame ones, dropping some. The profile shows 140,000 to 150,000 clones, about 66% of them singletons. The specimen was PBMCs. These receptors all stem from a male donor in good health and CMV-seronegative.

V is TRBV5-8 and J is TRBJ2-5; the D is unclear. The CDR3 spans 14 residues. CDR1 SGHTS and CDR2 YDEGEE come from the germline V gene. Trimming took off 2 bases at V and 4 bases at J, with 12 bases between the two ends. In nucleotides, the CDR3 is TGTGCCAGCAGCTTAAAAGCCCTGTTAGAGACCCAGTACTTC. This codes for CASSLKALLETQYF.

The V call is TRBV9, the J call TRBJ2-5, with 8 bases identical to TRBD1. The CDR3 runs 15 residues. Germline V lookup: CDR1 SGDLS, CDR2 YYNGEE. The ends lost 2 bases at V and 2 bases at J; junction bases unmatched: 5. The CDR3 here is CASSVGQGSQETQYF. In DNA, the CDR3 is TGTGCCAGCAGCGTTGGACAGGGCTCGCAAGAGACCCAGTACTTC.

This clone was found a few times. The chain recombines TRBV7-2 with TRBJ2-1; TRBD2 matches 14 bases. V lost 6 bases to trimming and J lost 7 bases; unmatched junction nucleotides: 5. Germline V CDR1 and CDR2: SGHTA, FQGNSA. The CDR3 is made up of 15 amino acids. CDR3 in amino acids: CASSQGLAGENEQFF. Here the CDR3 DNA reads TGTGCCAGCAGTCAGGGACTAGCGGGGGAGAATGAGCAGTTCTTC.

CDR3 in DNA: TGTGCCTGGAGTGTAGCAGGGAGGGAGCAGTACTTC. It translates to CAWSVAGREQYF. V is TRBV30 and J is TRBJ2-7; tentative D call: TRBD2 (6 bases). Trimming took off 0 bases at V and 7 bases at J, with 10 bases between the two ends. CDR1 is GTSNPN, CDR2 SVGIG, per germline (reference sequence). This CDR3 has 12 amino acids.

This sequence joins TRBV7-2 and TRBJ2-1, with 13 nucleotides matching TRBD2. With 1 base clipped from V and 4 bases from J, the junction kept 10 bases outside the gene matches. Germline V lookup: CDR1 SGHTA, CDR2 FQGNSA. This CDR3 has 19 residues. CDR3 DNA sequence: TGTGCCAGCAGCTTAGAGGTGAGGGGACTAGCGGGGAAGTACAATGAGCAGTTCTTC. This codes for CASSLEVRGLAGKYNEQFF.

This clone has only a few counts. This chain uses TRBV18 with TRBJ2-6; TRBD2 might be the D (5 bases). The V gene's germline CDR1 is KGHSH and CDR2 LQKENI. Trimming stripped 5 bases from V and 2 bases from J, with 13 bases between. CDR3 length: 16 residues. The CDR3 DNA is TGTGCCAGCTCAGACCTGGGTAGCGCTGGGGCCAACGTCCTGACTTTC. This gives the protein CASSDLGSAGANVLTF. Filled out from reference TRBV18 and TRBJ2-6, the complete variable domain reads NAGVMQNPRHLVRRRGQEARLRCSPMKGHSHVYWYRQLPEEGLKFMVYLQKENIIDESGMPKERFSAEFPKEGPSILRIQQVVRGDSAAYFCASSDLGSAGANVLTFGAGSRLTVL.

In DNA, the CDR3 is TGTGCCAGCAGCCCAGCATTTATAGCGGGAGAGACCCAGTACTTC. This translates into CASSPAFIAGETQYF. The J gene is TRBJ2-5, the V gene TRBV7-2, with 7 bases matching TRBD2. The germline V gene has CDR1 SGHTA and CDR2 FQGNSA. The CDR3 runs to 15 residues. Trimming removed 5 bases from V and 4 bases from J; junction bases left unmatched: 10.